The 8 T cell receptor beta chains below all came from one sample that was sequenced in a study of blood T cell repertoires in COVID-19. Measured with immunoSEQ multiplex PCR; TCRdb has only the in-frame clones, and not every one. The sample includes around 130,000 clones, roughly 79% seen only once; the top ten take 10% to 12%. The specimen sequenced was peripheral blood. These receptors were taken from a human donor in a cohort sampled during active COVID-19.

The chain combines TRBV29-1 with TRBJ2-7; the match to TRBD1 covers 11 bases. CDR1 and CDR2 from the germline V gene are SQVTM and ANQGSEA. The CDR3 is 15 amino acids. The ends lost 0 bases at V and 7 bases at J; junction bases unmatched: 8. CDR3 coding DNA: TGCAGCGTTGAAGAATGGGACAGGGGGTGGGGAGAGCAGTACTTC. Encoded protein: CSVEEWDRGWGEQYF.

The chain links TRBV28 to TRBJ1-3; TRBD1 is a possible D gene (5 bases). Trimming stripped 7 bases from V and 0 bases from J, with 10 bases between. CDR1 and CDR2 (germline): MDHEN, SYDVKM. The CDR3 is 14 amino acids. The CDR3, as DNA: TGTGCCAGCACGACAGCCTACTCTGGAAACACCATATATTTT. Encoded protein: CASTTAYSGNTIYF.

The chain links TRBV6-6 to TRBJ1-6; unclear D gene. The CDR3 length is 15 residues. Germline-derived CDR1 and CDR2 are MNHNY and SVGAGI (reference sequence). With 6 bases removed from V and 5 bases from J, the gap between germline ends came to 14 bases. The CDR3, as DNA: TGTGCCAGCAGGGGTAGCGTCACAGATAATTCACCCCTCCACTTT. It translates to CASRGSVTDNSPLHF.

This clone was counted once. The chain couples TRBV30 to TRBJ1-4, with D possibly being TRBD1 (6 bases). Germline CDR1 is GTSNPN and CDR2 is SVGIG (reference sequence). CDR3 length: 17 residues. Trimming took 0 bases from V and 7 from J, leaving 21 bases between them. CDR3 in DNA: TGTGCCTGGAGTGTACTTCGAACAGGGTCGGATGCTGAAAAACTGTTTTTT. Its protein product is CAWSVLRTGSDAEKLFF. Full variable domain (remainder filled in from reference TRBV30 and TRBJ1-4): SQTIHQWPATLVQPVGSPLSLECTVEGTSNPNLYWYRQAAGRGLQLLFYSVGIGQISSEVPQNLSASRPQDRQFILSSKKLLLSDSGFYLCAWSVLRTGSDAEKLFFGSGTQLSVL.

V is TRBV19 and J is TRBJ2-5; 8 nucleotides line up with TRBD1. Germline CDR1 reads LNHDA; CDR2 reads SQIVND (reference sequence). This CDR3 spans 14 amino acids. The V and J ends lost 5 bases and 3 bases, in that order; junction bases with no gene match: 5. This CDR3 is CASSSTGAKETQYF. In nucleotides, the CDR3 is TGTGCCAGTAGTTCGACAGGGGCTAAAGAGACCCAGTACTTC.

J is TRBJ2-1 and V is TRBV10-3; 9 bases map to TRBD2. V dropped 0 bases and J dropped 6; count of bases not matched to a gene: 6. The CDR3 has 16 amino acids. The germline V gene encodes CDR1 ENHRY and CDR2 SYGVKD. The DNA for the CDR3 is TGTGCCATCAGTGAGTCGAAAGGGCGGGGGGGCAATGAGCAGTTCTTC. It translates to CAISESKGRGGNEQFF.

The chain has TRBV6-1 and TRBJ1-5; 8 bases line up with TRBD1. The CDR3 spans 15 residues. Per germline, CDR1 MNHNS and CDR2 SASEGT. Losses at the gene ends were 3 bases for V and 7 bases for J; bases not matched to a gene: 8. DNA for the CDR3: TGTGCCAGCAGTGATACCCCAGGGGGCATCCAGCCCCAGCATTTT. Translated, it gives CASSDTPGGIQPQHF.

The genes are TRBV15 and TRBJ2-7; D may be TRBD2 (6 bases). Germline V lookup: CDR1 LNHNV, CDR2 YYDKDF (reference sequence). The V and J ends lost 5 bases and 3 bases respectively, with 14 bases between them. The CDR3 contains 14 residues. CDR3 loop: CATSLGGAVYEQYF. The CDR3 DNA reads TGTGCCACCAGCCTCGGAGGGGCAGTCTACGAGCAGTACTTC.